This TCR beta chain was identified in a study of regulatory T cells in long-lasting Graves disease (dated by TCRdb to the early 2020s). A note on the overall study: Patients with newly diagnosed Graves' disease had been on antithyroid drugs for under 3 months. The study took place in China and was registered as a clinical trial. TCR sequencing covered some 13 persistent and approximately 20 newly diagnosed Graves' disease patients, some 33 samples in total. Persistent Graves' disease patients were compared with newly diagnosed Graves' disease patients by peripheral blood TCR sequencing and RNA sequencing. Study-wide findings and limitations: Sequencing and analysis were restricted to the TCR beta chain. Lower TCR Shannon entropy and fewer highly expanded clones were observed in persistent Graves' disease patients than in newly diagnosed patients, which suggested clonal expansion. Only peripheral blood was studied, because thyroid tissue, the primary lesion, was inaccessible. Persistent patients shared more public clonotypes among themselves (approximately 2,500) than newly diagnosed patients did (approximately 870). TRBV28, TRBJ1-2 and TRBJ2-5 were preferentially used in persistent disease, while TRBV20-1 and TRBJ2-1 were favored in newly diagnosed disease. The authors acknowledged the small sample size as a limitation that may reduce accuracy.

The CDR3, from cysteine to phenylalanine, totals 13 residues. Only the CDR3 portion is preserved as DNA: 39 bases, with reading frame beginning at the first base. Via the germline V gene, CDR1 is SQVTM and CDR2 ANQGSEA. The junction carries 14 bases between V and J, which are trimmed by 4 bases and 5 bases respectively. The library was obtained by multiplex PCR. TCRdb shows the sequencer as Illumina HiSeq 4000. CDR3 regions were amplified by Arm-PCR with iRepertoire HTBI primers to construct TCR beta libraries. PCR products were gel purified before sequencing. Regarding the original processing steps: Across samples, some 62 TRBV and 15 or so TRBJ segments were identified and used for gene usage analysis of CDR3 amino acid clonotypes. COPE and FqMerger were used to merge the filtered high-quality paired reads into contigs. BLAST was used to align contigs to IMGT TRBV, TRBD and TRBJ reference genes, and CDR3 was defined according to IMGT. Highly expanded clones were defined as clonotypes with a frequency above 0.1%. Repertoire diversity was measured by Shannon entropy, and V-J evenness by the Gini coefficient. A clonotype found in more than one individual was treated as public. TCRdb's own reprocessing of the public reads used fastp at Q25 and MiXCR and kept productive beta chains. Here each entry gathers all rows of one CDR3 protein and keeps the most common genes and DNA. TCRdb's processing, not the authors' own work, is the source of the V and J calls. The sample has about 560,000 distinct CDR3 sequences on record, approximately 16% of them singletons. The leading ten clones occupy 12% of the sample.

Interpreted using the paper, the time point label stands for: newly diagnosed GD, antithyroid drugs for less than 3 months. For both TCR sequencing and RNA sequencing, RNA was extracted from PBMCs in TRIzol. The diagnosis of Graves' disease followed American Thyroid Association guidelines. The patients came from an endocrinology department in Xi'an, China. From each patient, 8 to 10 milliliters of peripheral blood was collected into an EDTA anticoagulant tube. Ficoll Paque Plus density gradient separation was used to isolate PBMCs, and no further T cell sorting was performed. RNA quality was checked with an Agilent 2100 Bioanalyzer and agarose gel, and concentration with a NanoDrop 2000. This clonotype was detected a few times. The target of this receptor is not known. Per-base quality was not reported, and no clone a single base away is much larger than it. This sample also appeared in a second study, on T cells in Graves' hyperthyroidism and ophthalmopathy. As the second paper documents: Stable Graves' hyperthyroidism was defined as the absence of progression to ophthalmopathy over 18 months of follow-up. The hyperthyroidism patients were between 18 and 65 years old and newly diagnosed, with a disease duration of less than 2 months. Patients with uncontrolled infections, other autoimmune diseases, pregnancy or lactation were excluded. Diagnoses relied on clinical symptoms, serum thyroxine and TRAb, thyroid ultrasound and orbital computed tomography. The first round of RT-PCR for the TCR CDR3 was performed with the HTBI primer set and the Qiagen OneStep RT-PCR kit. Blood samples also contained most of the expanded thyroid clonotypes (frequency above 0.001), which suggests that blood repertoires may reflect thyroid immune responses. A 13 V-J signature model separated ophthalmopathy from stable hyperthyroidism, with just over 85% sensitivity and about 81% specificity in cross-validation and 80%/75% in testing. In validation, the model predicted progression to ophthalmopathy with about 71% sensitivity and around 72% specificity, a median of 6.5 months before onset. A discovery cohort of roughly 100 patients, approximately 45 with Graves' ophthalmopathy and 55 to 60 with stable Graves' hyperthyroidism, was used to find distinguishing TCR V-J signatures. An independent validation cohort of about 19 hyperthyroidism patients and about 16 patients who later progressed to ophthalmopathy tested prospective prediction of ophthalmopathy. The 100 or so discovery patients were randomly split 7:3 into training and test sets. In addition, the study compared T-cell repertoires in thyroid tissue and in blood from several Graves' hyperthyroidism patients. Once sampling was done, hyperthyroidism patients were given methimazole at a starting dose of 30 mg daily, whereas ophthalmopathy patients were given high-dose intravenous methylprednisolone. Libraries were constructed in a second round of multiplex PCR, after which size selection and purification were performed. Paired-end sequencing of the libraries was performed with 100 bp reads on an Illumina HiSeq2000. SOAPnuke was used to process the raw data, removing reads that contained adapters or uncalled bases, had a mean Phred below 15, or lacked an exact match to the constant primer or identifier. High-quality paired reads were merged using COPE v1.2.5, and each unique nucleotide sequence was defined as a clonotype. MiTCR v1.1 was used to align clonotypes to the IMGT TRBV, TRBD and TRBJ reference segments. The analysis was restricted to V-J combinations with a frequency above 0.0001, which together covered 99.2% of the repertoires. The TCS score was defined as the ratio of F50 (clonal expansion) to E x V (chaos), calculated using BLOSUM62-based TCRdist between CDR3 peptides within each V-J. Welch's t-statistics and random forest reduced fewer than 600 V-J features to 13, which were used in a naive Bayes classifier (R e1071). No statistical method was used to set the sample size in advance, and investigators knew the group allocation. TCR Vbeta CDR3 sequencing of roughly 140 peripheral blood samples (under 45 ophthalmopathy, under 80 hyperthyroidism and roughly 17 progressor patients) is reported in the paper.

This TCR was recovered from a man younger than 35 with Graves disease. Donor details come from another sample of the same person, matched by shared clones. The chain was built from TRBV29-1 and TRBJ1-2, with the D gene not clear enough to name. The sequences come from peripheral blood mononuclear cells (PBMCs), collected at new diagnosis, from a patient treated with antithyroid drugs. Read as DNA, the sequence is TGCAGCGTTGGGTTAGCCGATTTTTATGGCTACACCTTC. It encodes CSVGLADFYGYTF.